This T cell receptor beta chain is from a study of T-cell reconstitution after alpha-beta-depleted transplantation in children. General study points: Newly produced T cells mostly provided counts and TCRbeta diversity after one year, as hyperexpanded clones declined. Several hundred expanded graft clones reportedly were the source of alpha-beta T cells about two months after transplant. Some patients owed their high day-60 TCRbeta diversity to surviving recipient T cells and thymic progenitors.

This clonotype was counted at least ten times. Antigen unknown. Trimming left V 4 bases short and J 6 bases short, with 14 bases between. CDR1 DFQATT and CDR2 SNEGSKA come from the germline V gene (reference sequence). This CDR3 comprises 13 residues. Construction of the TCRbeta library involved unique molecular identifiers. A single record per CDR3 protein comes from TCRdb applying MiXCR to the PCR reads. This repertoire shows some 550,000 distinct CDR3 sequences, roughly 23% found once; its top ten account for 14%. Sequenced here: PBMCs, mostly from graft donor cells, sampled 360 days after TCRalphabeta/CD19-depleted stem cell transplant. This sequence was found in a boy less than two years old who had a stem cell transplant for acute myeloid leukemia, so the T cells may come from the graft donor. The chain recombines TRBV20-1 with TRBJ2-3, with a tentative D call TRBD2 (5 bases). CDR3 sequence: CSATVRGLDTQYF. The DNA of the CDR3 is TGCAGTGCTACCGTCCGGGGTTTGGATACGCAGTATTTT.